This T cell receptor (beta chain) derives from a study of shared clonotypes between healthy human individuals. The germline V gene encodes CDR1 KGHSH and CDR2 LQKENI. The length of the CDR3 is 14 residues. The trim removed 4 bases at V and 8 bases at J, leaving 5 bases unmatched. Profiled with immunoSEQ multiplex PCR; TCRdb holds only in-frame clones, not every one. The data hold a few million clones, with over 85% observed a single time. Naivety among CD8 cells was defined by CD45RO negativity and positive CCR7 selection, thereby excluding terminally differentiated effector memory CD45RA+ cells. This clone was counted a single time.

Sequencing was carried out using naive CD8+ T cells from PBMCs. The chain employs TRBV18 and TRBJ1-4, with 9 nucleotides matching TRBD1. The clonotype was recovered from a man between 18 and 29 years old in good health. Some clones in this sample may be carry-over from other donors' samples. CDR3 coding DNA: TGTGCCAGCTCACGGGACAGGGCGCTGGAAAAACTGTTTTTT. This translates into CASSRDRALEKLFF.